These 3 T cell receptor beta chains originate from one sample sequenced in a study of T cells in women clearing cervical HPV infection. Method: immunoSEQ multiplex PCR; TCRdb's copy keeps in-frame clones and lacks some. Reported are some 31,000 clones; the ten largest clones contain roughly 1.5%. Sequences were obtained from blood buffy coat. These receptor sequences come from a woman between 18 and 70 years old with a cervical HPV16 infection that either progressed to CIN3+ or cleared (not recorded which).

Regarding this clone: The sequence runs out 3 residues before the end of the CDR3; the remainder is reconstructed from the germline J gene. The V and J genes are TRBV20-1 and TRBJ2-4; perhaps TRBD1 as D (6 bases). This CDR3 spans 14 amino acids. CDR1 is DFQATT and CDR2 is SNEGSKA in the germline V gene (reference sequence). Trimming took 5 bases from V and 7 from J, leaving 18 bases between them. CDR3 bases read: TGCAGTGCTGAACCTACCGGGACAAAGAACATT. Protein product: CSAEPTGTKNI. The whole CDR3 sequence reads CSAEPTGTKNIQYF.

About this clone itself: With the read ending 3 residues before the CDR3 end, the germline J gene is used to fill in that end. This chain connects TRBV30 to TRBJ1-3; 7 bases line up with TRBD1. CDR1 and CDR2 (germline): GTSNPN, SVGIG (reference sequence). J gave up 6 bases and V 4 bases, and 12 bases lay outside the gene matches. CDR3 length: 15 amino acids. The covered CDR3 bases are TGTGCCTGGACCCATGGGACAGAGTTGGCAAACACC. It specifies CAWTHGTELANT. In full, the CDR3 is CAWTHGTELANTIYF. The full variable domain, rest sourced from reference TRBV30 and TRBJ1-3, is SQTIHQWPATLVQPVGSPLSLECTVEGTSNPNLYWYRQAAGRGLQLLFYSVGIGQISSEVPQNLSASRPQDRQFILSSKKLLLSDSGFYLCAWTHGTELANTIYFGEGSWLTVV.

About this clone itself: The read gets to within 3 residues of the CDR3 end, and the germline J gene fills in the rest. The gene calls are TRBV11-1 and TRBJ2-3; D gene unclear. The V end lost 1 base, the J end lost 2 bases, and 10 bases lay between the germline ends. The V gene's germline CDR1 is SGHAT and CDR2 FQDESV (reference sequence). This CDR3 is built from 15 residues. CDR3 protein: CASSLVRPPTDTQYF. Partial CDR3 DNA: TGTGCCAGCAGCTTAGTGAGGCCCCCCACAGATACG.